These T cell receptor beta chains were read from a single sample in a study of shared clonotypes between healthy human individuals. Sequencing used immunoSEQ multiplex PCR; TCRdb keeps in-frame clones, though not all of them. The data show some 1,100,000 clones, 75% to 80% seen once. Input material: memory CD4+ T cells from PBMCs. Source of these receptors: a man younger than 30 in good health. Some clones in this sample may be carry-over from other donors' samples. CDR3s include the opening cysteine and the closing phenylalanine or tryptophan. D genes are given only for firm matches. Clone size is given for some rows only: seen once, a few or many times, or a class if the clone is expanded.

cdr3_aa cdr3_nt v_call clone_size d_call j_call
CASSYQRVGYEQYF TGTGCCAGCAGTTACCAGCGGGTTGGGTACGAGCAGTACTTC TRBV6-5 once NA TRBJ2-7
CASSPRTGGYGYTF TGTGCCAGCAGTCCCAGGACAGGTGGATATGGCTACACCTTC TRBV28 NA TRBD1 TRBJ1-2
CASSPRDRGRGGELFF TGCGCCAGCAGCCCCCGGGACAGGGGCCGTGGTGGGGAGCTGTTTTTT TRBV5-1 NA TRBD1 TRBJ2-2
CATTWGGANEKLFF TGTGCCACCACGTGGGGGGGGGCCAATGAAAAACTGTTTTTT TRBV6-1 NA NA TRBJ1-4
CASSYQGNAGANVLTF TGTGCCAGCAGCTACCAGGGTAATGCTGGGGCCAACGTCCTGACTTTC TRBV5-4 NA NA TRBJ2-6
CASSPDRDATQYF TGTGCCAGCTCACCTGACAGGGACGCTACGCAGTATTTT TRBV18 once TRBD1 TRBJ2-3
CASSIRGGPNTEAFF TGTGCCAGCAGCATCCGGGGTGGGCCGAACACTGAAGCTTTCTTT TRBV5-8 NA NA TRBJ1-1
CASSFPRGGEITDTQYF TGCGCCAGCAGCTTTCCCCGCGGGGGTGAGATTACAGATACGCAGTATTTT TRBV5-1 NA TRBD2 TRBJ2-3
CASSPGHLESKPQHF TGTGCCAGCAGCCCCGGACACCTCGAGAGTAAGCCCCAGCATTTT TRBV28 NA NA TRBJ1-5
CASSLFRVRSTDTQYF TGCGCCAGCAGCTTGTTCAGGGTCCGGAGTACAGATACGCAGTATTTT TRBV5-1 NA NA TRBJ2-3
CASSLGFETQYF TGCGCCAGCAGCTTGGGGTTCGAGACCCAGTACTTC TRBV5-1 NA NA TRBJ2-5
CASSRAGGGRGYTF TGCGCCAGCAGCCGGGCAGGGGGAGGTAGGGGCTACACCTTC TRBV10-2 NA TRBD1 TRBJ1-2
CASSVNPGLAYGYTF TGTGCCAGCAGCGTAAACCCAGGCTTGGCCTATGGCTACACCTTC TRBV9 NA NA TRBJ1-2
CASSLRDRRAGEPDTQYF TGTGCCAGCAGCTTAAGGGACCGTAGGGCAGGGGAACCAGATACGCAGTATTTT TRBV7-3 few NA TRBJ2-3
CAISELLAKNIQYF TGTGCCATCAGTGAGTTGCTAGCCAAAAACATTCAGTACTTC TRBV10-3 NA NA TRBJ2-4
CASSLGDRGYEQYF TGTGCCAGCAGCTTAGGGGACAGGGGCTACGAGCAGTACTTC TRBV9 many TRBD1 TRBJ2-7
CASSPNDRVNYGYTF TGTGCCAGCAGTCCCAACGACAGGGTCAACTATGGCTACACCTTC TRBV28 NA TRBD1 TRBJ1-2
CASSLEEHNEQFF TGTGCCAGCAGCTTAGAAGAGCACAATGAGCAGTTCTTC TRBV7-8 NA NA TRBJ2-1
CASSQRRYGEKLFF TGTGCCAGCAGCCAAAGGAGGTATGGGGAAAAACTGTTTTTT TRBV7-2 NA NA TRBJ1-4
CASSLTLEANEQFF TGTGCCAGCAGCTTAACCCTAGAGGCTAATGAGCAGTTCTTC TRBV7-3 NA NA TRBJ2-1
CASSPTGTSTDTQYF TGTGCCAGCAGCCCGACCGGGACTAGCACAGATACGCAGTATTTT TRBV7-2 NA NA TRBJ2-3
CASNLAGGISYEQYF TGCGCCAGCAACCTAGCGGGAGGTATCTCCTACGAGCAGTACTTC TRBV5-1 NA TRBD2 TRBJ2-7
CASSARKGRYQETQYF TGTGCCAGCAGCGCACGGAAGGGGCGATATCAAGAGACCCAGTACTTC TRBV11-1 NA NA TRBJ2-5
CASSLLGRLIQETQYF TGTGCCAGCAGCTTACTGGGACGGTTGATTCAAGAGACCCAGTACTTC TRBV7-2 NA NA TRBJ2-5
CASSSTSGTQRTDTQYF TGCGCCAGCAGCTCCACTTCCGGGACACAACGCACAGATACGCAGTATTTT TRBV5-1 NA NA TRBJ2-3
CASSDRGVQNIQYF TGTGCCAGCAGCGACAGGGGGGTACAAAACATTCAGTACTTC TRBV5-4 NA TRBD1 TRBJ2-4
CASSRPGPQVNEQFF TGTGCCAGCTCACGGCCGGGACCACAGGTCAATGAGCAGTTCTTC TRBV18 NA NA TRBJ2-1
CASSLSSGHLITGNTIYF TGCGCCAGCAGCTTGAGCTCGGGACACCTAATAACTGGAAACACCATATATTTT TRBV5-1 NA NA TRBJ1-3
CASSFGGDNEKLFF TGCGCCAGCAGCTTTGGCGGAGACAATGAAAAACTGTTTTTT TRBV5-1 many NA TRBJ1-4
CASSFPGKAGELFF TGTGCCAGCAGTTTTCCCGGAAAGGCCGGGGAGCTGTTTTTT TRBV28 once NA TRBJ2-2
CASSQDTSYGYTF TGTGCCAGCAGCCAAGATACTAGCTATGGCTACACCTTC TRBV14 NA NA TRBJ1-2
CASSLAGARTIYF TGTGCCAGCAGTTTAGCGGGTGCGCGGACCATATATTTT TRBV28 NA NA TRBJ1-3
CSVVTDTQYF TGCAGTGTTGTAACAGATACGCAGTATTTT TRBV20-1 NA NA TRBJ2-3
CASSSPGLASYEQYF TGTGCCAGCAGCTCCCCGGGACTAGCGTCCTACGAGCAGTACTTC TRBV5-4 NA TRBD2 TRBJ2-7
CASSLNLNIQYF TGTGCCAGCAGCTTGAATTTGAACATTCAGTACTTC TRBV7-2 NA NA TRBJ2-4
CASSRTGGQETQYF TGTGCCAGCTCACGGACAGGGGGTCAGGAGACCCAGTACTTC TRBV18 NA TRBD1 TRBJ2-5
CASSQGGRRETQYF TGTGCCAGCAGCCAAGGGGGCAGGAGAGAGACCCAGTACTTC TRBV14 NA NA TRBJ2-5
CASSSLTSGRSSGGTQYF TGTGCCAGCAGCTCGTTGACTAGCGGGAGGTCCTCGGGGGGGACCCAGTACTTC TRBV7-8 NA TRBD2 TRBJ2-5
CSASKNTEAFF TGCAGTGCAAGTAAGAACACTGAAGCTTTCTTT TRBV20-1 NA NA TRBJ1-1
CATLKRGEKSSYNEQFF TGTGCCACCTTAAAAAGGGGTGAAAAGAGCTCCTACAATGAGCAGTTCTTC TRBV15 NA NA TRBJ2-1
CASSQDEGAGQETQYF TGCGCCAGCAGCCAAGATGAGGGGGCAGGCCAAGAGACCCAGTACTTC TRBV4-1 once TRBD1 TRBJ2-5
CASRGGLPRGNEQFF TGTGCCAGCAGGGGGGGGCTCCCTCGAGGCAATGAGCAGTTCTTC TRBV6-1 NA NA TRBJ2-1
CASSQESRLAYSGYEQYF TGCGCCAGCAGCCAAGAATCAAGACTAGCTTATTCTGGTTACGAGCAGTACTTC TRBV4-3 NA TRBD2 TRBJ2-7
CASSLQGLNQPQHF TGTGCCAGCAGCTTACAGGGGCTCAATCAGCCCCAGCATTTT TRBV7-2 NA NA TRBJ1-5
CASSREGMGNTIYF TGTGCCAGCAGCAGGGAAGGGATGGGAAACACCATATATTTT TRBV9 NA NA TRBJ1-3
CASSPSGRALYEQYF TGTGCCAGCAGCCCTAGCGGGAGGGCCCTCTACGAGCAGTACTTC TRBV11-2 few TRBD2 TRBJ2-7
CASISGTGYGYTF TGTGCCAGCATATCAGGGACGGGCTATGGCTACACCTTC TRBV6-1 NA NA TRBJ1-2
CASSSQGGNTEAFF TGCGCCAGCAGCTCGCAGGGAGGGAACACTGAAGCTTTCTTT TRBV5-1 NA NA TRBJ1-1
CASSPGGRAYEQYF TGTGCCAGCAGCCCTGGGGGTAGGGCCTACGAGCAGTACTTC TRBV28 NA NA TRBJ2-7
CASSLDRSLGVTQAFF TGTGCCAGCAGCTTAGACAGAAGCCTAGGAGTCACTCAAGCTTTCTTT TRBV7-3 NA NA TRBJ1-1
CASTNRSGTQETQYF TGTGCCAGCACCAACCGGTCAGGGACCCAAGAGACCCAGTACTTC TRBV9 NA NA TRBJ2-5
CASSPTGTGGQTQYF TGTGCCAGCAGCCCCACCGGGACAGGGGGCCAGACCCAGTACTTC TRBV7-2 once TRBD1 TRBJ2-5
CARADLGSSVYNEQFF TGTGCCAGGGCCGATTTAGGGAGTTCGGTATACAATGAGCAGTTCTTC TRBV28 few NA TRBJ2-1
CASSPGGYRNYGYTF TGCGCCAGCAGCCCTGGGGGGTATCGTAACTATGGCTACACCTTC TRBV5-1 NA NA TRBJ1-2
CASSVDPSSSYEQYF TGTGCCAGCAGCGTAGATCCTTCCTCCTCCTACGAGCAGTACTTC TRBV9 NA NA TRBJ2-7
CASSFSAGKQTTDTQYF TGTGCCAGCAGCTTTTCGGCTGGGAAACAGACCACAGATACGCAGTATTTT TRBV5-4 NA NA TRBJ2-3
CASSSAAAGELFF TGCGCCAGCAGCTCCGCAGCCGCCGGGGAGCTGTTTTTT TRBV5-1 NA NA TRBJ2-2
CAISAYRESYGYTF TGTGCCATCAGTGCCTACAGGGAGAGCTATGGCTACACCTTC TRBV10-3 NA NA TRBJ1-2
CASSETGYNNEQFF TGTGCCAGCAGTGAGACAGGGTACAACAATGAGCAGTTCTTC TRBV6-4 NA TRBD1 TRBJ2-1
CASSYSLPGHQETQYF TGTGCCAGCAGTTACTCGCTACCCGGACACCAAGAGACCCAGTACTTC TRBV6-5 once NA TRBJ2-5